The clone carrying this TCR beta chain was seen at least ten times. The data were taken from a study of T-cell reconstitution after alpha-beta-depleted transplantation in children. The germline gives CDR1 SGHDT, CDR2 YYEEEE. Trimming shortened V by 2 bases and J by 0 bases, and 10 bases separated the two germline ends. The CDR3 consists of 15 residues. TCRbeta library construction was performed incorporating unique molecular identifiers. TCRdb recomputed calls from the PCR reads with MiXCR, one row per CDR3 protein. The data show about 600,000 distinct CDR3 sequences, with about 11% seen just once and 4% held by the top ten.

The chain links TRBV5-6 to TRBJ2-3, with TRBD2 as a possible D gene (6 bases). This receptor was taken from a human donor who donated a stem cell graft to a child with acute myeloid leukemia. The sample consisted of PBMCs from the stem cell graft donor, taken from the stem cell graft. The CDR3, as DNA: TGTGCCAGCAGCTTATCCGGGAGAAGCACAGATACGCAGTATTTT. This encodes CASSLSGRSTDTQYF.